This TCR beta chain was identified in a study of shared clonotypes between healthy human individuals. The assay was immunoSEQ multiplex PCR, and TCRdb's table has in-frame clones only and misses some. The sample lists over 2 million clones; 85% to 95% were seen once. CDR1 MDHEN and CDR2 SYDVKM come from the germline V gene. Trimming cost V 6 bases and J 4 bases, with 12 bases left between them. CDR3 length: 13 amino acids. This chain joins TRBV28 and TRBJ2-5, with D possibly called TRBD1 or TRBD2 (6 bases each). Sequences were obtained from naive CD4+ T cells sorted from blood. Described subset: CD45RA+ positively selected. This clonotype originated in a man aged 18 to 30 in good health. For the CDR3, the DNA is TGTGCCAGCAGAAAGGGGGGCCGAGAGACCCAGTACTTC. It is translated as CASRKGGRETQYF.